This TCR beta chain was sequenced for a study of shared clonotypes between healthy human individuals. Turning to the study itself: Used for every donor were three CD4 naive, three CD4 memory, two CD8 naive and one CD8 memory plate. The study, taken as a whole, reports: Having only a few donors restricted how much genetic and exposure-history diversity was captured.

Donors, without exception, were Caucasian adults residing in Nashville, Tennessee. A split of CD4+ cells into CD45RA+ naive and CD45RA-negative memory subsets was performed. CDR3 length equals 14 residues. Germline-derived CDR1 and CDR2 are LNHDA and SQIVND (reference sequence). This table comes from immunoSEQ multiplex PCR, and its TCRdb copy is limited to in-frame clones, with some not included. Of about 180,000 clones listed, approximately 92% are singletons. Regarding this clone: Its antigen remains unidentified. One end of the junction varies from germline; a read error may be responsible.

The chain has TRBV19 and TRBJ1-5, with D possibly matching TRBD1 (6 bases). This receptor was obtained from a woman in her twenties or thirties in good health. Specimen: naive CD4+ T cells sorted from blood. The sample's subset: CD45RA+ positively selected. The CDR3 sequence is CASSVDTGNQPQHF. The CDR3 nucleotides read TGTGCCAGTAGTGTAGATACAGGGAACCAGCCCCAGCATTTT.